The next 27 T cell receptor beta chains were all read from a single sample in a study of shared clonotypes between healthy human individuals. Libraries were prepared by immunoSEQ multiplex PCR; TCRdb keeps only in-frame clonotypes and omits some of them. Here the sample spans about 320,000 clones, 80% to 90% being singletons. Sequences were obtained from memory CD8+ T cells sorted from blood. The subset denotes: CD45RO+ cells pooled with CCR7-negative TemRA cells. The receptor set was obtained from a man between 18 and 29 years old in good health.

V is TRBV15 and J is TRBJ2-2, with 10 bases matching TRBD1. Trimming took 4 bases from V and 0 from J; bases not matched to a gene: 5. CDR3 length: 17 amino acids. Looked up from germline, CDR1 is LNHNV and CDR2 is YYDKDF (reference sequence). The CDR3 coding sequence is TGTGCCACCAGCATCCGGGACAGGGGATCGAACACCGGGGAGCTGTTTTTT. It is translated as CATSIRDRGSNTGELFF.

This sequence joins TRBV6-5 and TRBJ1-1; D unresolved. Germline lookup yields CDR1 MNHEY and CDR2 SVGAGI. Trimming stripped 0 bases from V and 3 bases from J, with 5 bases between. The CDR3 sequence is 13 residues long. The CDR3 DNA sequence: TGTGCCAGCAGTTACTCGACGGACACTGAAGCTTTCTTT. Encoded protein: CASSYSTDTEAFF.

The chain is built from TRBV9 and TRBJ1-6, with D possibly TRBD1 on 5 matching bases. Germline CDR1 SGDLS, CDR2 YYNGEE. Deletions cut 1 base from V and 10 bases from J, with 15 bases between. This CDR3 is built from 15 residues. The DNA for the CDR3 is TGTGCCAGCAGCGTAAGGGGAAGGGAGGACTCACCCCTCCACTTT. Protein: CASSVRGREDSPLHF.

Here the CDR3 DNA reads TGTGCCTGGAGTGAGGTAAGCTCCTACAATGAGCAGTTCTTC. This gives the protein CAWSEVSSYNEQFF. The chain uses TRBV30 and TRBJ2-1, with D uncertain. V lost 1 base and J 0 bases, leaving 7 bases between the germline ends. This CDR3 comprises 14 residues. Germline loops: CDR1 GTSNPN, CDR2 SVGIG (reference sequence). Drawing the rest from reference TRBV30 and TRBJ2-1, the complete variable domain is SQTIHQWPATLVQPVGSPLSLECTVEGTSNPNLYWYRQAAGRGLQLLFYSVGIGQISSEVPQNLSASRPQDRQFILSSKKLLLSDSGFYLCAWSEVSSYNEQFFGPGTRLTVL.

Notes on this clone: Other DNA sequences within the sample encode an identical CDR3. The chain employs TRBV10-2 and TRBJ2-2, with D hard to call. This CDR3 has 11 amino acids. Germline V lookup: CDR1 WSHSY, CDR2 SAAADI. V lost 3 bases to trimming and J lost 4 bases, with 0 bases between them. The CDR3 DNA is TGCGCCAGCAGTGACACCGGGGAGCTGTTTTTT. This codes for CASSDTGELFF.

The V call is TRBV6-5, the J call TRBJ1-1, with unresolved D. The CDR3 consists of 14 residues. From germline, CDR1 is MNHEY and CDR2 SVGAGI. Deletions cut 8 bases from V and 1 base from J, with 14 bases between. This CDR3 reads CASRILGPNTEAFF. CDR3 coding DNA: TGTGCCAGCCGTATCTTGGGTCCGAACACTGAAGCTTTCTTT.

This clone has just one count. The J gene is TRBJ2-3, the V gene TRBV27; D call uncertain. Trimming pared 6 bases from V and 4 bases from J, leaving 11 bases between. CDR3 size: 13 residues. Germline V lookup: CDR1 MNHEY, CDR2 SMNVEV (reference sequence). The CDR3 bases are TGTGCCAGCAGCCGGCGGTTGGCAGATACGCAGTATTTT. Translated: CASSRRLADTQYF.

The CDR3 is CASSEWLAGVDTQYF. The CDR3 nucleotides read TGCGCCAGCAGTGAGTGGCTAGCGGGAGTGGATACGCAGTATTTT. The genes are TRBV10-2 and TRBJ2-3, with 10 bases identical to TRBD2. With V trimmed by 1 base and J by 6 bases, 4 bases remained unmatched. Germline-derived CDR1 and CDR2 are WSHSY and SAAADI. The CDR3 length is 15 residues.

This chain uses TRBV6-1 with TRBJ1-5, with 8 bases matching TRBD1. There are 15 residues in the CDR3. Germline assignment: CDR1 MNHNS and CDR2 SASEGT. After removal of 5 bases from V and 3 bases from J, the junction contained 6 bases not matched to a gene. The CDR3 DNA reads as TGTGCCAGCAGTTGGGACAGGACGCTCAATCAGCCCCAGCATTTT. This gives the protein CASSWDRTLNQPQHF.

The J gene is TRBJ1-1, the V gene TRBV11-2, with D unclear. The CDR3 is made up of 13 amino acids. Germline loops: CDR1 SGHAT, CDR2 FQNNGV. V lost 0 bases and J lost 2, with 4 bases in between. Here the CDR3 reads CASSLDSNTEAFF. CDR3 bases: TGTGCCAGCAGCTTAGATTCAAACACTGAAGCTTTCTTT.

The rearrangement links TRBV5-4 to TRBJ2-7, with D possibly being TRBD1 (6 bases). Germline lookup yields CDR1 SGHNT and CDR2 YYREEE (reference sequence). This CDR3 has 14 residues. Between the trimmed V and J ends, which lost 2 bases and 0 bases, there was a span of 9 bases. CDR3 sequence: CASSFQGSSYEQYF. Here the CDR3 DNA reads TGTGCCAGCAGCTTTCAGGGGAGCTCCTACGAGCAGTACTTC. Full variable domain (missing parts from reference TRBV5-4 and TRBJ2-7): ETGVTQSPTHLIKTRGQQVTLRCSSQSGHNTVSWYQQALGQGPQFIFQYYREEENGRGNFPPRFSGLQFPNYSSELNVNALELDDSALYLCASSFQGSSYEQYFGPGTRLTVT.

This chain's CDR3 is CASSRPTANYGYTF. Written as DNA, the CDR3 is TGCGCCAGCAGTCGCCCGACAGCTAACTATGGCTACACCTTC. The genes are TRBV5-1 and TRBJ1-2; maybe TRBD1 (5 bases). The germline V gene encodes CDR1 SGHRS and CDR2 YFSETQ. CDR3 length: 14 residues. Trimming left V 5 bases short and J 0 bases short, with 11 bases between.

J is TRBJ1-2 and V is TRBV5-6; D call uncertain. The germline V gene encodes CDR1 SGHDT and CDR2 YYEEEE. The CDR3 has 11 amino acids. Trimming took off 0 bases at V and 7 bases at J, with 4 bases between the two ends. The CDR3 region is CASSLGSGYTF. DNA for the CDR3: TGTGCCAGCAGCTTGGGGTCTGGCTACACCTTC.

This clone was detected only once. The J gene is TRBJ2-3, the V gene TRBV9; D is tentatively TRBD1 or TRBD2 (5 bases each). The germline V and J ends were trimmed by 3 bases and 4 bases, with 15 bases remaining between them. The CDR3 has 15 residues. The V gene's germline CDR1 is SGDLS and CDR2 YYNGEE. The CDR3 here is CASSALDGDPDTQYF. In DNA form, the CDR3 reads TGTGCCAGCAGCGCTCTTGACGGGGACCCAGATACGCAGTATTTT.

The CDR3 loop reads CASGPGAGGLRSGNTIYF. CDR3 DNA: TGTGCCAGCGGCCCAGGGGCAGGGGGTTTGCGCTCTGGAAACACCATATATTTT. This chain links TRBV12-1 with TRBJ1-3; the table's D call of TRBD1 was not tested on the DNA. TRBV12-1 is recorded as a pseudogene. The length of the CDR3 is 18 residues.

The chain is built from TRBV9 and TRBJ1-2, with no clear D. CDR3 length: 11 residues. From germline, CDR1 is SGDLS and CDR2 YYNGEE. V dropped 3 bases and J dropped 8 bases, with 8 bases sitting between them. CDR3 residues: CASSASNGYTF. DNA for the CDR3: TGTGCCAGCAGCGCCTCTAACGGCTACACCTTC.

In this sample, this clone turned up once. The rearrangement links TRBV4-1 to TRBJ1-2; D not resolved. V was pared by 6 bases and J by 0 bases, with 11 bases between. The length of the CDR3 is 14 residues. Germline CDR1 MGHRA, CDR2 YSYEKL. The CDR3 sequence: CASRETETNYGYTF. In nucleotides, the CDR3 is TGCGCCAGCAGAGAAACAGAGACTAACTATGGCTACACCTTC.

This clone was seen once. The gene calls are TRBV2 and TRBJ1-4, with a possible D match to TRBD1 (6 bases). The V gene lost 8 bases and the J gene lost 0 bases, with 25 bases spanning the gap. The CDR3 covers 19 residues. The germline gives CDR1 SNHLY, CDR2 FYNNEI. The CDR3 DNA sequence: TGTGCCAGCGGAAAATCTGGCCGGGACACCGTTGCAACTAATGAAAAACTGTTTTTT. This gives the protein CASGKSGRDTVATNEKLFF.

The chain recombines TRBV28 with TRBJ1-1; TRBD1 is a possible D gene (6 bases). This CDR3 is 14 amino acids long. The V gene's germline CDR1 is MDHEN and CDR2 SYDVKM. V lost 0 bases, J lost 8 bases, and 13 bases lay in between. CDR3 DNA sequence: TGTGCCAGCAGTTTATGGGCAGGGGACGGAGAAGCTTTCTTT. Translation: CASSLWAGDGEAFF.

The chain is built from TRBV10-3 and TRBJ2-7, with TRBD2 matching 7 bases. Trimming cost V 0 bases and J 6 bases; bases outside gene matches: 8. This CDR3 contains 15 residues. The germline V gene has CDR1 ENHRY and CDR2 SYGVKD. This CDR3 is CAISESWSGDLEQYF. The CDR3 DNA reads as TGTGCCATCAGTGAGTCTTGGAGCGGGGACCTCGAGCAGTACTTC.

This clone was observed a handful of times. This sequence joins TRBV6-1 and TRBJ2-3; TRBD1 agrees at 8 bases. The CDR3 has 16 amino acids. CDR1 and CDR2 (germline): MNHNS, SASEGT. The V gene end was trimmed by 4 bases and the J gene end by 2 bases; junction bases not matched to a gene: 8. In DNA, the CDR3 is TGTGCCAGCAGTGGGGCAGGGGGCTGGGTCACAGATACGCAGTATTTT. Amino acids: CASSGAGGWVTDTQYF.

The chain carries TRBV6-5 and TRBJ2-1; D is unclear. V was cut by 4 bases and J by 8 bases, with 9 bases left in between. CDR1 and CDR2 (germline): MNHEY, SVGAGI. The CDR3 is 12 residues long. The CDR3 spells CASSFGGDEQFF. For the CDR3, the DNA is TGTGCCAGCAGTTTTGGTGGGGATGAGCAGTTCTTC.

The chain combines TRBV10-3 with TRBJ1-2, with 8 bases matching TRBD1. This CDR3 contains 17 residues. V lost 6 bases, J lost 5 bases, and 17 bases stayed unmatched. CDR1 and CDR2 from the germline V gene are ENHRY and SYGVKD. CDR3 in DNA: TGTGCCATCAGCCAGTTGATCTGGACAGGGTCTTTATATGGCTACACCTTC. This gives the protein CAISQLIWTGSLYGYTF.

The rearrangement links TRBV4-3 to TRBJ2-2; D is perhaps TRBD2 (5 bases). The CDR3 is 17 residues long. Germline CDR1 reads LGHNA; CDR2 reads YSLEER. Deletions cut 4 bases from V and 2 bases from J, with 17 bases between. Here the CDR3 reads CASSRAIPDLNTGELFF. The CDR3 region has the DNA TGCGCCAGCAGCCGCGCAATTCCGGACTTAAACACCGGGGAGCTGTTTTTT.

This clone has only one observation. The chain employs TRBV27 and TRBJ2-7; D remains ambiguous. The V end lost 5 bases, the J end lost 2 bases, and 16 bases lay between the germline ends. Germline V CDR1 and CDR2: MNHEY, SMNVEV (reference sequence). This CDR3 is 15 amino acids long. In nucleotides, the CDR3 is TGTGCCAGCAGTGACCTAGACACGAATCCCTACGAGCAGTACTTC. It codes for CASSDLDTNPYEQYF.

The chain has TRBV30 and TRBJ2-3; D gene ambiguous. With 2 bases removed from V and 5 bases from J, the gap between germline ends came to 8 bases. The CDR3 spans 12 residues. The V gene's germline CDR1 is GTSNPN and CDR2 SVGIG (reference sequence). The CDR3 coding sequence is TGTGCCTGGAGTACCCTAGGAGATACGCAGTATTTT. The encoded protein is CAWSTLGDTQYF.

The J gene is TRBJ2-7, the V gene TRBV7-2; 7 positions agree with TRBD2. CDR3 length equals 15 residues. V trimming: 4 bases; J trimming: 2 bases; junction bases outside the gene matches: 8. Germline V CDR1 and CDR2: SGHTA, FQGNSA. The CDR3 sequence is CASSSLAGGPYEQYF. The CDR3 nucleotides are TGTGCCAGCAGCTCATTAGCGGGCGGCCCCTACGAGCAGTACTTC.